This is a list of T cell receptor beta chains from one sample in a study of cytomegalovirus exposure and HLA in healthy donors. Clones were sequenced by immunoSEQ multiplex PCR, and TCRdb holds only the in-frame ones, with some missing. This sample contains around 140,000 clones. Material: PBMCs. These receptor sequences come from a man aged 18-30 years in good health and CMV-seronegative. Each CDR3 is given with its conserved first and last residue. Fields, in order: CDR3 protein, CDR3 DNA, J gene, D gene, V gene. The D gene is left open where the match is weak.

CDR3: CASSPDSANTGELFF
DNA: TGTGCCAGCTCACCGGACAGTGCGAACACCGGGGAGCTGTTTTTT
J: TRBJ2-2
D: -
V: TRBV18

CDR3: CASRVTSGAGNTIYF
DNA: TGCGCCAGCAGAGTTACGTCAGGGGCTGGAAACACCATATATTTT
J: TRBJ1-3
D: -
V: TRBV5-1

CDR3: CASSYQGVNEQYF
DNA: TGTGCCAGCAGTTACCAGGGGGTCAACGAGCAGTACTTC
J: TRBJ2-7
D: TRBD1
V: TRBV6-6

CDR3: CASSLRLAYEQYF
DNA: TGTGCCAGCAGCTTACGATTAGCCTACGAGCAGTACTTC
J: TRBJ2-7
D: -
V: TRBV7-2

CDR3: CASSPRQGSRNTEAFF
DNA: TGTGCCAGCAGTCCACGACAGGGGAGCCGAAACACCGAAGCTTTCTTT
J: TRBJ1-1
D: TRBD1
V: TRBV27

CDR3: CASSSGLAGNNEQFF
DNA: TGCGCCAGCAGCTCGGGACTAGCGGGAAACAATGAGCAGTTCTTC
J: TRBJ2-1
D: TRBD2
V: TRBV5-1

CDR3: CASSLGQKETQYF
DNA: TGTGCCAGCAGCTTAGGCCAGAAAGAGACCCAGTACTTC
J: TRBJ2-5
D: -
V: TRBV7-6

CDR3: CAGRTAGGYTF
DNA: TGTGCCGGACGGACAGCCGGAGGCTACACCTTC
J: TRBJ1-2
D: -
V: TRBV2

CDR3: CASSLVGQNEQYF
DNA: TGTGCCAGCAGCCTAGTGGGACAAAACGAGCAGTACTTC
J: TRBJ2-7
D: -
V: TRBV11-2

CDR3: CASSYQVGGGTEAFF
DNA: TGTGCCAGCAGTTATCAAGTTGGGGGGGGCACTGAAGCTTTCTTT
J: TRBJ1-1
D: -
V: TRBV6-5

CDR3: CASRTGSGDEQFF
DNA: TGCGCCAGCAGAACCGGGAGTGGCGATGAGCAGTTCTTC
J: TRBJ2-1
D: -
V: TRBV5-1

CDR3: CSVLKTGKSNTGELFF
DNA: TGCAGCGTTCTAAAAACCGGGAAAAGTAACACCGGGGAGCTGTTTTTT
J: TRBJ2-2
D: -
V: TRBV29-1

CDR3: CASSLSNKVDYYGYTF
DNA: TGTGCCAGCAGTTTATCTAATAAGGTTGACTACTATGGCTACACCTTC
J: TRBJ1-2
D: -
V: TRBV27

CDR3: CASSEVGQRGTIYF
DNA: TGTGCCAGCAGTGAAGTGGGACAACGGGGTACCATATATTTT
J: TRBJ1-3
D: -
V: TRBV6-1

CDR3: CASSLSQGVGNQPQHF
DNA: TGTGCCAGCAGTTTATCTCAGGGCGTGGGCAATCAGCCCCAGCATTTT
J: TRBJ1-5
D: -
V: TRBV28